Detailed here is one T cell receptor (beta chain). The V gene's germline CDR1 is LNHDA and CDR2 SQIVND (reference sequence). Trimming took 0 bases from V and 5 from J, leaving 16 bases between them. The CDR3 contains 16 residues. This sample is part of a study of blood T cell repertoires in COVID-19. The assay was immunoSEQ multiplex PCR, and TCRdb's table has in-frame clones only and misses some. The sample lists around 210,000 clones; 65% to 90% were seen once. Sequencing was carried out using peripheral blood. This receptor was identified in a man aged 50 to 60 with COVID-19, enrolled during active disease. The J gene is TRBJ1-1, the V gene TRBV19, with D maybe TRBD1 (5 bases). The CDR3 region has the DNA TGTGCCAGTAGTATAGATCCAGACAGCCGGCGTACTGAAGCTTTCTTT. This codes for CASSIDPDSRRTEAFF.